This T cell receptor (beta chain) was captured in a study of cytomegalovirus exposure and HLA in healthy donors. Study-level results: The availability of immune exposure information extended only to CMV serostatus. Across HLA loci, a later analysis found differing TCR association rates, with DRB1 most and HLA-C fewest. Because they were indistinguishable, some V segments, including TRBV6-2 and TRBV6-3, were excluded.

This clone was observed a few times. The antigen remains undetermined. CDR3 length equals 13 residues. Germline loops: CDR1 KGHSH, CDR2 LQKENI. Trimming removed 2 bases from V and 8 bases from J, with 7 bases in between. The PCR used 60 Vbeta and 13 Jbeta primers. Profiling relied on immunoSEQ multiplex PCR, and the TCRdb table lists in-frame clones only, not all of them. Of about 130,000 clones listed, approximately 8.7% are singletons. Sequenced input: PBMCs. The source of this sequence is a man between 40 and 49 years old in good health and CMV-seronegative. This chain links TRBV18 with TRBJ1-6, with D unclear. CDR3 protein: CASSPVADSPLHF. The CDR3 nucleotides read TGTGCCAGCTCACCAGTGGCGGATTCACCCCTCCACTTT.